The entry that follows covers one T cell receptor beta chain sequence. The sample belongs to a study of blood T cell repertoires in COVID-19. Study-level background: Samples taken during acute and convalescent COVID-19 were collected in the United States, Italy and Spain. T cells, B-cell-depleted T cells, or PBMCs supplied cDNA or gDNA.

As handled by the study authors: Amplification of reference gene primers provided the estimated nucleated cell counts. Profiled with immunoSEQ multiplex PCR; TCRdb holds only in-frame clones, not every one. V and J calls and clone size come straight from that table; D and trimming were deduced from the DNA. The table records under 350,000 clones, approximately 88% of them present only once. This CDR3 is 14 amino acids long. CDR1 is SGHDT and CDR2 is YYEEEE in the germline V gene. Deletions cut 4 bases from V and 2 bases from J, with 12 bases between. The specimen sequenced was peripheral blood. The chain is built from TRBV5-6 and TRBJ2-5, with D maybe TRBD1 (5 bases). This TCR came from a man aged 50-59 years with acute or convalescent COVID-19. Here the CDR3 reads CASSKQGVQETQYF. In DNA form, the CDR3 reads TGTGCCAGCAGCAAGCAAGGGGTACAAGAGACCCAGTACTTC.